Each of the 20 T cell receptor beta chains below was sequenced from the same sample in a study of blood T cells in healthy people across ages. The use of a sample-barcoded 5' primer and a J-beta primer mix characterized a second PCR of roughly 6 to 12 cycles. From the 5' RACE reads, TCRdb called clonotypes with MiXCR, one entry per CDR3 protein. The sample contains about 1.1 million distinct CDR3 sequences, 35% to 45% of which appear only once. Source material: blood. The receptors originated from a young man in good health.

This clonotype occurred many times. This CDR3 is CASTLGGGFTDTQYF. CDR3 bases: TGTGCCAGCACTTTGGGCGGGGGCTTCACAGATACGCAGTATTTT. The chain carries TRBV12-3 or TRBV12-4 and TRBJ2-3, with a possible D match to TRBD2 (7 bases). This CDR3 spans 15 amino acids. V lost 7 bases and J lost 2, with 16 bases in between.

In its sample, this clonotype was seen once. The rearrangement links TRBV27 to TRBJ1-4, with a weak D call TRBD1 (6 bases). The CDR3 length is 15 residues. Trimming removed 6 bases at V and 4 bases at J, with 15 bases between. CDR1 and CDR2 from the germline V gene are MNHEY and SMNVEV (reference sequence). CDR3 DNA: TGTGCCAGCAGCCCCAGGGGAGGCCATAATGAAAAACTGTTTTTT. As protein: CASSPRGGHNEKLFF.

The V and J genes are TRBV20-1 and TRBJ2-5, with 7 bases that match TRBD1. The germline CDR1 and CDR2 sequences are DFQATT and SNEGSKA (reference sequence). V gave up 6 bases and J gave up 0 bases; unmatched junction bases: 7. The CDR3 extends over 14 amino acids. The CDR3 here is CSARTGTHQETQYF. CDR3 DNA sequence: TGCAGTGCCAGGACAGGAACCCACCAAGAGACCCAGTACTTC.

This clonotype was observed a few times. CDR3 DNA: TGTGCCAGCAGTGTTCGACCCGGGGGAGAGACCCAGTACTTC. Its protein is CASSVRPGGETQYF. This chain joins TRBV9 and TRBJ2-7; possibly TRBD2 for D (6 bases). The J call may be in error: the DNA end matches TRBJ2-5 better. The CDR3 totals 14 residues. The germline V gene has CDR1 SGDLS and CDR2 YYNGEE.

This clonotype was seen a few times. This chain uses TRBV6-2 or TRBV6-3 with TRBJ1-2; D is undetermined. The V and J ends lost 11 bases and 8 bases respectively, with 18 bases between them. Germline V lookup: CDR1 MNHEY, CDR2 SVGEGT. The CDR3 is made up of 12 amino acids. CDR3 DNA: TGTGCCGCCAGGCTTAAAGATTCGGGCTACACCTTC. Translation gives CAARLKDSGYTF.

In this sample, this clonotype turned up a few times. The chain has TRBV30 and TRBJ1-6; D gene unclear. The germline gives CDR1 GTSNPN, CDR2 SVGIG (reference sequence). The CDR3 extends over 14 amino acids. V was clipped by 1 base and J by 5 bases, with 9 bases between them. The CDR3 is CAWSGGQDNSPLHF. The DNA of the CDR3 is TGTGCCTGGAGTGGCGGCCAGGATAATTCACCCCTCCACTTT. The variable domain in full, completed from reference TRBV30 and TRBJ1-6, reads SQTIHQWPATLVQPVGSPLSLECTVEGTSNPNLYWYRQAAGRGLQLLFYSVGIGQISSEVPQNLSASRPQDRQFILSSKKLLLSDSGFYLCAWSGGQDNSPLHFGNGTRLTVT.

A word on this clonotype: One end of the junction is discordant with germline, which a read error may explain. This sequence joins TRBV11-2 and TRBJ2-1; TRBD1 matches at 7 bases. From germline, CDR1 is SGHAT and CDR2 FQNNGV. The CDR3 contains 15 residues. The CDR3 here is CASSLDGTDYNEQFF. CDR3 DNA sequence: TGTGCCAGCAGCCTAGACGGGACAGATTACAATGAGCAGTTCTTC.

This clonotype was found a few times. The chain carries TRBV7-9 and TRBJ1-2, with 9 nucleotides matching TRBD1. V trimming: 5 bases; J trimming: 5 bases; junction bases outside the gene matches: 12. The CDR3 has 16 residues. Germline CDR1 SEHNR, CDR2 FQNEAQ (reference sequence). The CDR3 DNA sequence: TGTGCCAGCAGCCCTCACAGGGGGCAGACTGATTATGGCTACACCTTC. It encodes CASSPHRGQTDYGYTF. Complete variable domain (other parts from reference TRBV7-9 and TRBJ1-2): DTGVSQNPRHKITKRGQNVTFRCDPISEHNRLYWYRQTLGQGPEFLTYFQNEAQLEKSRLLSDRFSAERPKGSFSTLEIQRTEQGDSAMYLCASSPHRGQTDYGYTFGSGTRLTVV.

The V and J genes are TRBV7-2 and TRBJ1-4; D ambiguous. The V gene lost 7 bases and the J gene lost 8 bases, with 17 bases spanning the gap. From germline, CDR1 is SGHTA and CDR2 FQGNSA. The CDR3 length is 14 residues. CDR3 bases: TGTGCCAGCACCCGGGCCGGGAGAAGGGAAAAACTGTTTTTT. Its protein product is CASTRAGRREKLFF.

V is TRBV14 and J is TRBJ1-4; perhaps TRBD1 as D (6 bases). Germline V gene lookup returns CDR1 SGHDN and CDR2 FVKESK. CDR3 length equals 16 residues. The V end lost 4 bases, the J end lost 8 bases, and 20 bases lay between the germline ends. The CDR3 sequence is CASSPEPTGPWEKLFF. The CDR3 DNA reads TGTGCCAGCAGCCCCGAACCCACAGGGCCTTGGGAAAAACTGTTTTTT.

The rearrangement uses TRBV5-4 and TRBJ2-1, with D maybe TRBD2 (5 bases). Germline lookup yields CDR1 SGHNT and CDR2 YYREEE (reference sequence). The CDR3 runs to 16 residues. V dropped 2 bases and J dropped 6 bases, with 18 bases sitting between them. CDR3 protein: CASSFTSGSAGNEQFF. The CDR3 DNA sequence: TGTGCCAGCAGCTTTACTAGTGGTAGTGCGGGCAATGAGCAGTTCTTC.

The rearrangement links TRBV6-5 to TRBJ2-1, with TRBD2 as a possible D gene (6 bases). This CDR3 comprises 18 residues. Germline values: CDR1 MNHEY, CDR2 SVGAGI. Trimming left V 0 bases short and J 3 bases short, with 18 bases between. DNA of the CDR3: TGTGCCAGCAGTTACTCGAACCCATTAGCGGAGCACTACAATGAGCAGTTCTTC. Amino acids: CASSYSNPLAEHYNEQFF.

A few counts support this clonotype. CDR3 bases: TGTGCCAGCAGTTGGGGCCCGGGGTATGGCTACACCTTC. As protein: CASSWGPGYGYTF. This chain connects TRBV12-3 or TRBV12-4 to TRBJ1-2; weak D call: TRBD1 (5 bases). The germline V and J ends were trimmed by 4 bases and 5 bases, with 11 bases remaining between them. The CDR3 runs 13 residues.

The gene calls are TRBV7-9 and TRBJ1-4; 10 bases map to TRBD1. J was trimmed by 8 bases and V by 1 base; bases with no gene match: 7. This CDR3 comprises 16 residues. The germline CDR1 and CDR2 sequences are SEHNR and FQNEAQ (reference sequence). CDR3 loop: CASSLGGQGLHEKLFF. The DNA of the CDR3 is TGTGCCAGCAGCTTAGGGGGACAGGGGCTTCACGAAAAACTGTTTTTT.

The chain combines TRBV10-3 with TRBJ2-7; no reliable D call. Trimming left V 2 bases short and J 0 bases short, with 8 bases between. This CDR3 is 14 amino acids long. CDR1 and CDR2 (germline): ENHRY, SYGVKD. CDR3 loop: CAISEAGSSYEQYF. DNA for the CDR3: TGTGCCATCAGTGAGGCCGGTAGCTCCTACGAGCAGTACTTC.

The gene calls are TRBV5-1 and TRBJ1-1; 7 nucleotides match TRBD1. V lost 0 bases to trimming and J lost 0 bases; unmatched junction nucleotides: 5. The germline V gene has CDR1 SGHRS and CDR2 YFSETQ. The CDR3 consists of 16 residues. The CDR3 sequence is CASSLEGTDVNTEAFF. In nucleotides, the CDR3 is TGCGCCAGCAGCTTGGAGGGGACAGATGTGAACACTGAAGCTTTCTTT. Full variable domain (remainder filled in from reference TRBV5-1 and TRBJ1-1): KAGVTQTPRYLIKTRGQQVTLSCSPISGHRSVSWYQQTPGQGLQFLFEYFSETQRNKGNFPGRFSGRQFSNSRSEMNVSTLELGDSALYLCASSLEGTDVNTEAFFGQGTRLTVV.

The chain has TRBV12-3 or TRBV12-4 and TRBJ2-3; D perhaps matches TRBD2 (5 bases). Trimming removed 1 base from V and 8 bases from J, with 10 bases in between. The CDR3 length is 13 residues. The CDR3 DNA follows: TGTGCCAGCAGTTTAGGCGCAGGACTTACGCAGTATTTT. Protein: CASSLGAGLTQYF.

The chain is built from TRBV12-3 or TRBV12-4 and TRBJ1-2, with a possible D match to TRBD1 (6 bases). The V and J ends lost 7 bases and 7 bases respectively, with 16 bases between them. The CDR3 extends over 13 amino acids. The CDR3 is CASTLQGSCGYTF. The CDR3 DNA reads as TGTGCCAGCACCTTACAGGGTAGTTGTGGCTACACCTTC.

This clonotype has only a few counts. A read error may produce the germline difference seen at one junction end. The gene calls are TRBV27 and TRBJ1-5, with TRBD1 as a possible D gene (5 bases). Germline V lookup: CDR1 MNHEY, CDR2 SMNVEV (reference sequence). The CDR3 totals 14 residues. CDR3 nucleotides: TGTGCCGGCAGCTCCAATAGGGGCTCTCAGCCCCAGCATTTT. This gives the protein CAGSSNRGSQPQHF.

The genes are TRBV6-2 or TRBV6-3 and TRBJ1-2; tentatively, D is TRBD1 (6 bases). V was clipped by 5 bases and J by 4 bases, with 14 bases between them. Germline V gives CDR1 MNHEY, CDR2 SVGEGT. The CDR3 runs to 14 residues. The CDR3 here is CASSKRTVSYGYTF. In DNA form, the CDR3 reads TGTGCCAGCAGTAAACGGACAGTATCCTATGGCTACACCTTC.